The present TCR beta chain was sequenced within a study of T cell responses to AZD1222 COVID-19 vaccine. Method: immunoSEQ multiplex PCR; TCRdb's copy keeps in-frame clones and lacks some. The sample consists of 150,000 to 200,000 clones, just under 90% of them appearing once. The germline gives CDR1 MDHEN, CDR2 SYDVKM. The V end lost 4 bases, the J end lost 4 bases, and 4 bases lay between the germline ends. The length of the CDR3 is 11 residues. Broader study findings: It was only after the peak T cell response that any repertoires were sampled. A reported finding is that nearly half of spike-specific TCRs target unmutated variant regions. Just five to seven people given AZD1222 tested seropositive at baseline. White British ancestry dominated among donors, who included more females, and clonal diversity was possibly underestimated.

Points on this clone: The antigen remains unidentified.

Sequenced here: peripheral blood, sampled 28 days after the second dose of the MenACWY control vaccine. The chain carries TRBV28 and TRBJ1-1; D is unclear. The receptor comes from an adult who received the MenACWY meningococcal vaccine as a control. The CDR3 region has the DNA TGTGCCAGCAGTTACTCCACTGAAGCTTTCTTT. It translates to CASSYSTEAFF.